Sequencing of this T cell receptor (beta chain) was carried out in a study of blood T cells in healthy people across ages. From germline, CDR1 is ENHRY and CDR2 SYGVKD. This CDR3 spans 12 amino acids. Sample-barcoded 5' priming and a J-beta primer mix drove a second PCR of roughly 7 to 11 cycles. TCRdb used MiXCR to reprocess the 5' RACE reads, holding one entry per CDR3 protein. The table lists around 990,000 distinct CDR3 sequences, less than 45% of them singletons, with under 15% in the top ten. A remark on this clonotype: One end of the junction fails to match germline, which may point to a read error.

Per sample, no less than 5 micrograms of total RNA were extracted. The receptor's source is a young man in good health. Input material: blood. The chain carries TRBV10-3 and TRBJ1-1; the D is unclear. The CDR3 here is CAIRELNAEAFF. DNA for the CDR3: TGTGCCATTCGGGAGCTGAACGCTGAAGCTTTCTTT.